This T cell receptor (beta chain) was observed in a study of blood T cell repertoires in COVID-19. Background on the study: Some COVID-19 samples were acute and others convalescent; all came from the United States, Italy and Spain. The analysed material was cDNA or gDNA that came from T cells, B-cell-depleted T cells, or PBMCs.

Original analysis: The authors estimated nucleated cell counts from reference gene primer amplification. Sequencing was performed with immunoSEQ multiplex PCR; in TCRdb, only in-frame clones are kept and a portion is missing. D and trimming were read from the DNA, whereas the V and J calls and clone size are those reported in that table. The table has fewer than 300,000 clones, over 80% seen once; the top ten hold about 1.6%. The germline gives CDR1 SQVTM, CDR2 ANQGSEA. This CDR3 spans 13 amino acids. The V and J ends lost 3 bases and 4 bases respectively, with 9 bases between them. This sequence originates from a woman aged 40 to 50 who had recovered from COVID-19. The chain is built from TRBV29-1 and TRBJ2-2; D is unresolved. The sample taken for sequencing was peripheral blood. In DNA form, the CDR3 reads TGCAGCGTTGACAGGTTCGGCACCGGGGAGCTGTTTTTT. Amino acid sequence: CSVDRFGTGELFF.